A selection of T cell receptor beta chains follows, all from one sample in a study of T cells in localized non-small cell lung cancer. Data came from immunoSEQ multiplex PCR; TCRdb stores just in-frame clones and leaves some out. The table lists tens of thousands of clones, about four fifths of them singletons, with roughly a sixth in the top ten. The sequences come from peripheral blood mononuclear cells, collected before any cancer treatment. The source is a man aged 35 to 69 with stage III lung adenocarcinoma. The conserved cysteine and the conserved F or W are not part of the CDR3 here.

j_call v_call cdr3_aa
TRBJ2-5 TRBV5-6 ASSKGLAGGQETQY
TRBJ2-7 TRBV5-6 ASSLDGGPTFYEQY
TRBJ1-1 TRBV2 ASSVDTEAF
TRBJ2-2 TRBV5-4 ASSSRGWGELF
TRBJ2-7 TRBV6-5 ASSYSRHSASYEQY
TRBJ2-2 TRBV6-1 ASSQGALNTGELF
TRBJ2-7 TRBV27 ASSLRGDGRDEQY
TRBJ2-2 TRBV11-2 ASSLDWSRGGTGELF
TRBJ2-5 TRBV5-1 ASSLFGVQETQY
TRBJ2-3 TRBV30 AWNLAGGLTDTQY
TRBJ2-7 TRBV9 ASSVNWATEQY
TRBJ2-7 TRBV6-6 ASSYPPGNEQY
TRBJ2-3 TRBV19 ASRQGSTDTQY
TRBJ2-7 TRBV7-2 ASSPPFKRFYEQY
TRBJ2-3 TRBV13 ASSPTRVPDTQY
TRBJ2-1 TRBV6-1 ASSEAQGYYEQF
TRBJ2-5 TRBV25-1 ASSEDRGKEETQY
TRBJ1-2 TRBV27 ASSLSPYRGEGYT
TRBJ2-1 TRBV6-1 ASSVGTSGGNEQF
TRBJ2-7 TRBV6-6 ASRAGLAGAYEQY
TRBJ1-6 TRBV11-2 ASSQLYGINSPLH
TRBJ2-3 TRBV2 ASSGSSGRSTDTQY